One sample yielded the 13 T cell receptor beta chains listed below, sequenced in a study of tissue T cells after allogeneic stem cell transplantation. As to time point: mouse harvest day 7 after allogeneic transplant. The graft held 10^6 splenic CD5+ T cells and 10^7 T-cell-depleted bone marrow cells. Here immunoSEQ multiplex PCR was the method, and the copy in TCRdb shows in-frame clones only, minus some. The data contain thousands of clones, under 50% of them seen just once; the ten biggest clones take up about 7%. Sequenced sample: gut tissue. The receptor source for this set is a female BALB/c mouse given C57BL/6 T cells with graft-versus-host disease after an allogeneic hematopoietic cell transplant.

This clone is termed medium-sized. Mouse names are used for the genes. The read stops 1 residue short of the end of the CDR3; the missing end is completed from the germline J gene. This sequence joins TRBV13-1 and TRBJ2-5; D assignment may be TRBD1 or TRBD2 (6 bases each). CDR1 and CDR2 from the germline V gene are NSHNY and SYGAGN. The germline V and J ends were trimmed by 0 bases and 6 bases, with 14 bases remaining between them. The length of the CDR3 is 15 residues. Partial CDR3 DNA: TGTGCCAGCAGTGATGGGGGACGGGGGCTTGACACCCAGTAC. Its translation is CASSDGGRGLDTQY. The whole CDR3 sequence is CASSDGGRGLDTQYF.

Note on this clone: Gene names follow the mouse nomenclature. The read halts 1 residue ahead of the CDR3 end, with the missing end drawn from the germline J gene. The rearrangement uses TRBV23 and TRBJ2-4; the DNA was not used to check the table's D call, TRBD1. In germline, CDR1 is KGHTA, CDR2 FQNQQP. CDR3 length: 14 amino acids. Incomplete CDR3 DNA: TGCTCCAGCAGTCAATCGACAGGGGAGAACACCTTGTAC. Amino acids: CSSSQSTGENTLY. Given in full, the CDR3 is CSSSQSTGENTLYF.

Turning to this clone: Genes and germline are mouse. The read terminates 1 residue before the CDR3 end, so the remaining end is supplied by the germline J gene. V gene TRBV26 combines with J gene TRBJ2-5; 10 nucleotides line up with TRBD2. The CDR3 loop spans 14 amino acids. Germline V gene lookup returns CDR1 KGHPV and CDR2 FQNQEV (reference sequence). The ends lost 2 bases at V and 4 bases at J; junction bases unmatched: 0. CDR3 bases read: TGTGCCAGCAGTCTGGGGACTGGGGAAGACACCCAGTAC. It specifies CASSLGTGEDTQY. The CDR3 as a whole reads CASSLGTGEDTQYF.

Concerning this clone: Mouse names are used for the genes. The read finishes 1 residue shy of the CDR3 end, and the germline J gene is used to complete it. This rearrangement joins TRBV12-1 to TRBJ1-5; 8 positions match TRBD1. Germline V lookup: CDR1 SGHSN, CDR2 HYEKVE. This CDR3 comprises 15 residues. After removal of 2 bases from V and 0 bases from J, the junction contained 2 bases not matched to a gene. CDR3 amino acids: CASSPGQANNQAPLF. The covered CDR3 bases are TGTGCCAGCTCTCCGGGACAGGCTAACAACCAGGCTCCGCTT.

A note on this clone: Gene names are mouse gene names. The sequence runs out 1 residue before the end of the CDR3; the remainder is reconstructed from the germline J gene. V gene TRBV17 combines with J gene TRBJ1-1, with D perhaps TRBD1 (6 bases). Germline V gene data show CDR1 as MNHDT and CDR2 as YYDKIL. V was clipped by 0 bases and J by 3 bases, with 14 bases between them. There are 16 residues in the CDR3. The chain's CDR3 is CASSRDVRGADTEVFF. Incomplete CDR3 DNA: TGTGCTAGCAGTAGAGATGTACGGGGGGCAGACACAGAAGTCTTC.

Comment on this clone: Mouse gene names and germline throughout. The missing CDR3 end, 1 residue past where the read stops, is filled in from the germline J gene. This chain joins TRBV26 and TRBJ1-2; unclear D gene. CDR3 length: 13 amino acids. Between the trimmed V and J ends, which lost 6 bases and 0 bases, there was a span of 8 bases. Germline CDR1 is KGHPV and CDR2 is FQNQEV (reference sequence). This CDR3 reads CASSPTSNSDYTF. Partial CDR3 DNA: TGTGCCAGCAGCCCGACATCAAACTCCGACTACACC.

A word on this clone: Each gene name is a mouse one. From the germline J gene comes the end of the CDR3, since the read stops 1 residue before it. The chain combines TRBV26 with TRBJ1-2; the D gene is possibly TRBD1 (5 bases). CDR3 length equals 12 residues. V lost 7 bases and J lost 2, with 8 bases in between. Per germline, CDR1 KGHPV and CDR2 FQNQEV (reference sequence). The CDR3 region is CASTRVNSDYTF. The sequenced CDR3 bases are TGTGCCAGCACCAGGGTGAACTCCGACTACACC.

Turning to this clone: Genes here carry mouse names. The DNA ends 1 residue before the CDR3 does, and the rest of the CDR3 is filled in from the germline J gene. The chain couples TRBV3 to TRBJ1-2; D gene unclear. CDR3 size: 13 residues. The germline V and J ends were trimmed by 4 bases and 0 bases, with 6 bases remaining between them. Germline V CDR1 and CDR2: SNHLY, FYNGKV (reference sequence). The sequenced part of the CDR3 DNA is TGTGCCAGCAGCTCCTCAGCAAACTCCGACTACACC. Translating it yields CASSSSANSDYT. The complete CDR3 protein is CASSSSANSDYTF.

Notes on this clone: The genes and germline here are from mouse. The read terminates 1 residue before the CDR3 end, so the remaining end is supplied by the germline J gene. This chain connects TRBV13-2 to TRBJ1-5, with 11 bases identical to TRBD1. Germline CDR1 NNHNN, CDR2 SYGAGS (reference sequence). The CDR3 runs 15 residues. Trimming at V came to 5 bases and at J to 3 bases, leaving 4 bases not matched to a gene. The CDR3 is CASGAGTGGNQAPLF. The sequenced part of the CDR3 DNA is TGTGCCAGCGGCGCCGGGACAGGGGGCAACCAGGCTCCGCTT.

There are a few counts of this clone. These gene names are mouse names. The CDR3 end lies 1 residue beyond the end of the read and is filled in from the germline J gene. The chain carries TRBV2 and TRBJ2-1; TRBD1 matches at 8 bases. The V gene end was trimmed by 0 bases and the J gene end by 1 base; junction bases not matched to a gene: 2. Germline CDR1 and CDR2: LGHNA and YSYQKL. This CDR3 has 16 residues. The sequenced CDR3 bases are TGTGCCAGCAGCCAAGATAGGACAGGGAACTATGCTGAGCAGTTC. As protein: CASSQDRTGNYAEQF. The CDR3 as a whole reads CASSQDRTGNYAEQFF.

This clone was found a few times. Here the gene names and germline are mouse. The CDR3 end is not reached by the read, which stops 1 residue before it; the germline J gene fills it in. The same CDR3 also results from other DNA sequences found in this sample. The chain recombines TRBV3 with TRBJ2-3, with TRBD2 as a possible D gene (5 bases). Germline V CDR1 and CDR2: SNHLY, FYNGKV (reference sequence). The CDR3 is made up of 14 amino acids. The V and J ends lost 3 bases and 0 bases respectively, with 7 bases between them. CDR3 in amino acids: CASSLLGSAETLYF. The covered CDR3 bases are TGTGCCAGCAGCTTGCTGGGTAGTGCAGAAACGCTGTAT.

In this sample, this clone turned up once. Mouse gene names apply. The CDR3 extends 1 residue past the end of the read, so its final part is completed from the germline J gene. This chain uses TRBV12-2 with TRBJ1-1; TRBD1 agrees at 7 bases. The trim removed 4 bases at V and 0 bases at J, leaving 4 bases unmatched. Germline values: CDR1 SGHLS, CDR2 HYDKME. The CDR3 covers 14 residues. The DNA read from the CDR3 is TGTGCCAGCTCCGCCGGGACAGCAAACACAGAAGTCTTC. Encoded protein: CASSAGTANTEVF. The full CDR3 is CASSAGTANTEVFF.

This clone rates as medium-sized. Any gene name here is a mouse gene name. Coverage ceases 1 residue before the CDR3 finishes, and the germline J gene fills in the end. The chain has TRBV13-3 and TRBJ1-4; D unresolved. CDR1 is NNHDY and CDR2 is SYVADS in the germline V gene. Trimming left V 2 bases short and J 1 base short, with 6 bases between. CDR3 size: 14 residues. This CDR3 is CASSEADSNERLFF. The CDR3 DNA, read in part, is TGTGCCAGCAGTGAGGCAGATTCCAACGAAAGATTATTT.